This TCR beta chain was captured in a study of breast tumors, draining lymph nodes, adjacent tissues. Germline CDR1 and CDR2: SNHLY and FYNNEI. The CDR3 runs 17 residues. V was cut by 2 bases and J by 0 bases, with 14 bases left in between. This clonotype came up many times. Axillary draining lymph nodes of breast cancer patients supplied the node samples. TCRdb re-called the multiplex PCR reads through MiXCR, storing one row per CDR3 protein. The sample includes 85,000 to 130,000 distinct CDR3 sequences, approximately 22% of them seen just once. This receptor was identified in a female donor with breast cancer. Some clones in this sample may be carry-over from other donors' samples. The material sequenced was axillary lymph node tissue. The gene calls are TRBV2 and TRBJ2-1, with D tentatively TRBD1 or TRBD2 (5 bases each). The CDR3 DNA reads TGTGCCAGCAGTGAACAGGGTCCGGGGTTCTCCTACAATGAGCAGTTCTTC. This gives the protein CASSEQGPGFSYNEQFF.